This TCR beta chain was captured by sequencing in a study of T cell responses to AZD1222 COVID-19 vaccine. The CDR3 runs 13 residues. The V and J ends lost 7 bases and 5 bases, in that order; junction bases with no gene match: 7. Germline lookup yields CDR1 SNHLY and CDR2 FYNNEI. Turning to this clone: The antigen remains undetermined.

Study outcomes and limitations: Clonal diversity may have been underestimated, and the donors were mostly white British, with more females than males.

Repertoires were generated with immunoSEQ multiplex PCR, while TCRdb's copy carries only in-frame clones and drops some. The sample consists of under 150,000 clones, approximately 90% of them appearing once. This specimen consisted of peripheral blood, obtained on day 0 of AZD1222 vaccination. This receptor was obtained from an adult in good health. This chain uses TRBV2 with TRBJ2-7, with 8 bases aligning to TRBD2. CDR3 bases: TGTGCCAGCACGGGAGCGGGAGTCAACGAGCAGTACTTC. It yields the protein CASTGAGVNEQYF.